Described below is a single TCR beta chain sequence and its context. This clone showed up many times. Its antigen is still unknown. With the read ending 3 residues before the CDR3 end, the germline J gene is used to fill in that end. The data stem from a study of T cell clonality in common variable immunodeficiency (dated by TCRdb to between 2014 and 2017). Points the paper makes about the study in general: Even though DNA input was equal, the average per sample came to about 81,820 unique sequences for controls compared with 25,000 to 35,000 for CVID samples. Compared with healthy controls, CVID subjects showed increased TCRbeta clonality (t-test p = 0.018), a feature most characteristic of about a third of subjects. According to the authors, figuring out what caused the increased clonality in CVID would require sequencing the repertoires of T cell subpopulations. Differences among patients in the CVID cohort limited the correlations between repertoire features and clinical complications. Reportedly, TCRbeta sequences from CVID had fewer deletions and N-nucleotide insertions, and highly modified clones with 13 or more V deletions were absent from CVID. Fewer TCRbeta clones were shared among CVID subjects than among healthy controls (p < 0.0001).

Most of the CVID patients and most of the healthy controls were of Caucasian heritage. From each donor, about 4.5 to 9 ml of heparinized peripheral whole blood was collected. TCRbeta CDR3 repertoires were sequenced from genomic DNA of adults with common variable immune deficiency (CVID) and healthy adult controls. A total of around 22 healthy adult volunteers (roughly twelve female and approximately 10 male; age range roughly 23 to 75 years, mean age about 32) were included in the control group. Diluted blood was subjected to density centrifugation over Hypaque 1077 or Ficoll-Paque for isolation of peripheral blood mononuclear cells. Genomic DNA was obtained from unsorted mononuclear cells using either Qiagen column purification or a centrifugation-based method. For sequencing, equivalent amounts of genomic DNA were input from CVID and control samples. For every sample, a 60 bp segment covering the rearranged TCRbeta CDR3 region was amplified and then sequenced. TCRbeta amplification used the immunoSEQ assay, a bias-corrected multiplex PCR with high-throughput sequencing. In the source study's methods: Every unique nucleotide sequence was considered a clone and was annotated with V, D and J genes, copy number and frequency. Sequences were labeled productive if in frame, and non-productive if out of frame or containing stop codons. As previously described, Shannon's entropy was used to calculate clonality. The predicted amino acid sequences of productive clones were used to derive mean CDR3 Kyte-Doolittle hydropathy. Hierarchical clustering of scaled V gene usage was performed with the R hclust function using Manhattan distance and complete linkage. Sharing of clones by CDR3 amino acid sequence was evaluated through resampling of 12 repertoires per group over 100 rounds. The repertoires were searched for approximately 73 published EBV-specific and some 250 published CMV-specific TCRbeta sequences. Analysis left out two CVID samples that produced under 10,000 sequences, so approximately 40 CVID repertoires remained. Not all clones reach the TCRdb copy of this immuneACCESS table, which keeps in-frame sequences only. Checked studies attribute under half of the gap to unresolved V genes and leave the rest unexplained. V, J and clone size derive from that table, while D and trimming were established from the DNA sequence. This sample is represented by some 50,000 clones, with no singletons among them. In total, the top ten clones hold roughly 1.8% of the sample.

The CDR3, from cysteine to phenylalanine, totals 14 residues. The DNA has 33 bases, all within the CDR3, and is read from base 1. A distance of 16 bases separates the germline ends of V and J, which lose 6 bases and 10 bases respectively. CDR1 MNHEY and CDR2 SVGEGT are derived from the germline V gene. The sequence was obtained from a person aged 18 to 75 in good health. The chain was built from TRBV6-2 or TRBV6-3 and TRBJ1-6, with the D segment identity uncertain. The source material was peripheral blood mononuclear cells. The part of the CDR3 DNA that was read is TGTGCCAGCAGCCCTGCGGCGGCCGTCTCACCC. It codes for CASSPAAAVSP. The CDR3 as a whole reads CASSPAAAVSPLHF.